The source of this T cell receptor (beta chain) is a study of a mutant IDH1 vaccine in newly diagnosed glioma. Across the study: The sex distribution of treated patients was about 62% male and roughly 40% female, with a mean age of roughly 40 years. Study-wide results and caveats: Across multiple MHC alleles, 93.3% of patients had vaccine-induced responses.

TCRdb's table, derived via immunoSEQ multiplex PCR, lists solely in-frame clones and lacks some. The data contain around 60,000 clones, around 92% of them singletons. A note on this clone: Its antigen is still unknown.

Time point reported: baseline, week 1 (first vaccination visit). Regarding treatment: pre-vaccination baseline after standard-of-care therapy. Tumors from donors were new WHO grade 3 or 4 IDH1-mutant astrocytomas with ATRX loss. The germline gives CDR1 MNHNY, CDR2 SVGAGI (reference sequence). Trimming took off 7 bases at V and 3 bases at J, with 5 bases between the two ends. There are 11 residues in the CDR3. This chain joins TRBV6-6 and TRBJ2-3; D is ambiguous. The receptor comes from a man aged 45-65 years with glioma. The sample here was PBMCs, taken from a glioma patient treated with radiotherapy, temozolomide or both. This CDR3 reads CASTQTDTQYF. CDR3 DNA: TGTGCCAGCACACAGACAGATACGCAGTATTTT.